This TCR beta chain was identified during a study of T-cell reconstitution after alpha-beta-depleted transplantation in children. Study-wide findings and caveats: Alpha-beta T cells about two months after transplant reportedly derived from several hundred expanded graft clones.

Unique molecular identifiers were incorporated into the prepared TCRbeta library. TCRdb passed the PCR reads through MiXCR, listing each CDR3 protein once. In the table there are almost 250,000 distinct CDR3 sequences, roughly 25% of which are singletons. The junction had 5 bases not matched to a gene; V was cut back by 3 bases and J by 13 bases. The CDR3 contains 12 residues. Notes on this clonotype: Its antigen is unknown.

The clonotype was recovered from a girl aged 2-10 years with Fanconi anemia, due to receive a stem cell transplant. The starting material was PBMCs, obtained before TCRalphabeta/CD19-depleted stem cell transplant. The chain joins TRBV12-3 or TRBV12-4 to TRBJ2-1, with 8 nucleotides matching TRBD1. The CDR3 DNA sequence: TGTGCCAGCAGTTTGGGGACAGGCCTCCAGTTCTTC. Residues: CASSLGTGLQFF.